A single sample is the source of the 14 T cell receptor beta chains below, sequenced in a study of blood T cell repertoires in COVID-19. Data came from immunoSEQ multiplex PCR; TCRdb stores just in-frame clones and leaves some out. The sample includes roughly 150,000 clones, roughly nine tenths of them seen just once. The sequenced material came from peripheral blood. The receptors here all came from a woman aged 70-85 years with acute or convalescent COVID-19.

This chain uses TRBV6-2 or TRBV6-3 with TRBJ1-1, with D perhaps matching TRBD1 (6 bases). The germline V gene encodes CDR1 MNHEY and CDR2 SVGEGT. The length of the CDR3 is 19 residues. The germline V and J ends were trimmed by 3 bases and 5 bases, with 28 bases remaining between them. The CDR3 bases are TGTGCCAGCAGTTATTCTACAGGGCCGGGCGCCCTGAGGGGAACTGAAGCTTTCTTT. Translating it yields CASSYSTGPGALRGTEAFF.

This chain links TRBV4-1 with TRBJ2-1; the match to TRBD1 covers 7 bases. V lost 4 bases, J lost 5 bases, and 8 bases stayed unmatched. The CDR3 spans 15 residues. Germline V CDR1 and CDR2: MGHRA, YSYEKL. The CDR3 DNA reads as TGCGCCAGCAGCCGTACAGGGGTTTACGACAATGAGCAGTTCTTC. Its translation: CASSRTGVYDNEQFF.

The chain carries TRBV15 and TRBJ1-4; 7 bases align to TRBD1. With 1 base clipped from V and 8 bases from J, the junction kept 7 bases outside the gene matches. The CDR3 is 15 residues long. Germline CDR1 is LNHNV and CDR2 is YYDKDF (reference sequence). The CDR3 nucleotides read TGTGCCACCAGCAGAGGATCACAGGGGAACGAAAAACTGTTTTTT. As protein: CATSRGSQGNEKLFF.

In nucleotides, the CDR3 is TGTGCCAGCAGCGTAGAAGAGGTGTTGGGTTCACCCCTCCACTTT. Its translation is CASSVEEVLGSPLHF. The chain uses TRBV9 and TRBJ1-6; D is unresolved. V lost 0 bases to trimming and J lost 9 bases, with 13 bases between them. The CDR3 totals 15 residues. CDR1 and CDR2 from the germline V gene are SGDLS and YYNGEE.

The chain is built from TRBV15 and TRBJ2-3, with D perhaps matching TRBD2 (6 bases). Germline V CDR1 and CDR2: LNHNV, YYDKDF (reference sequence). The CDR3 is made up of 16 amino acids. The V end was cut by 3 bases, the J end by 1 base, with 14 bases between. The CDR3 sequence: CATSSREIGRTDTQYF. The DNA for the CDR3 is TGTGCCACCAGCAGTCGGGAGATAGGCCGCACAGATACGCAGTATTTT.

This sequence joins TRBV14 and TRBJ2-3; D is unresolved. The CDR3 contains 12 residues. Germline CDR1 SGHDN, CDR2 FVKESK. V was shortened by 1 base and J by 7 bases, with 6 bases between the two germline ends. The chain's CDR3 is CASSQGANTQYF. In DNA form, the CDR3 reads TGTGCCAGCAGCCAAGGGGCCAATACGCAGTATTTT.

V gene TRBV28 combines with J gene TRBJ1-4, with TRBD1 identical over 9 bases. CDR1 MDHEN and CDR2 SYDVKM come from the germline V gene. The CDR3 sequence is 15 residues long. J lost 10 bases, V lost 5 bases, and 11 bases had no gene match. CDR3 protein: CASSPQRDRVRKLFF. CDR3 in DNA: TGTGCCAGCAGTCCCCAACGGGACAGGGTGCGAAAACTGTTTTTT.

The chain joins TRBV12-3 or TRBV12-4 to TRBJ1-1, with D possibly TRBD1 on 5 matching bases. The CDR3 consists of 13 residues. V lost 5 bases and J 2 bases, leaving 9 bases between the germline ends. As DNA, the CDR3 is TGTGCCAGCAGTACAGACAGAAACACTGAAGCTTTCTTT. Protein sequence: CASSTDRNTEAFF.

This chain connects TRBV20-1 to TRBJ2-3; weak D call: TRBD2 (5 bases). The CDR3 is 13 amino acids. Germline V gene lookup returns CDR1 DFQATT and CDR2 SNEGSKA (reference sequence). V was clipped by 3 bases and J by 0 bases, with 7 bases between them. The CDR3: CSASRTSTDTQYF. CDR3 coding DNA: TGCAGTGCTAGTCGGACTAGCACAGATACGCAGTATTTT.

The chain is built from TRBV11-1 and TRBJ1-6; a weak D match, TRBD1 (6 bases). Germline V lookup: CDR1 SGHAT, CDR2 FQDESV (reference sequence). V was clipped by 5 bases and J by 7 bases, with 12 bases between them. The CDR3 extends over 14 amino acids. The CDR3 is CASSPAGANSPLHF. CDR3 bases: TGTGCCAGCAGCCCCGCGGGGGCGAATTCACCCCTCCACTTT.

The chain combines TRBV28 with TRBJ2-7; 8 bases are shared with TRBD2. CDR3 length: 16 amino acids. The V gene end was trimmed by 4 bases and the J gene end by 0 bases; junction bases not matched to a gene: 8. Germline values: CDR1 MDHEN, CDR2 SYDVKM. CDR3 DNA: TGTGCCAGCAGTTACGGACTAGCTGGAAACTCCTACGAGCAGTACGTC. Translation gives CASSYGLAGNSYEQYV.

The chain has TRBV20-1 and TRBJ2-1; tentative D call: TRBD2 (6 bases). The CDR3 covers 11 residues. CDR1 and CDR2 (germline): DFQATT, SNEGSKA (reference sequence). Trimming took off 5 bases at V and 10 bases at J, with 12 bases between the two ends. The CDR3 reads CSAGDSREQFF. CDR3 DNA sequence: TGCAGTGCTGGGGACTCACGGGAGCAGTTCTTC.

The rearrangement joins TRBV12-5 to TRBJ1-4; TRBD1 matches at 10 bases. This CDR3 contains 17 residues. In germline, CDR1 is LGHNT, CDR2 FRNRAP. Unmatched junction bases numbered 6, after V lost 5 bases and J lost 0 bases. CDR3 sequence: CASGRSTGGATNEKLFF. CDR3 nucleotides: TGTGCTAGTGGTCGCTCGACAGGGGGCGCAACTAATGAAAAACTGTTTTTT. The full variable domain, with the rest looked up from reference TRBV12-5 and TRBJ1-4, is DARVTQTPRHKVTEMGQEVTMRCQPILGHNTVFWYRQTMMQGLELLAYFRNRAPLDDSGMPKDRFSAEMPDATLATLKIQPSEPRDSAVYFCASGRSTGGATNEKLFFGSGTQLSVL.

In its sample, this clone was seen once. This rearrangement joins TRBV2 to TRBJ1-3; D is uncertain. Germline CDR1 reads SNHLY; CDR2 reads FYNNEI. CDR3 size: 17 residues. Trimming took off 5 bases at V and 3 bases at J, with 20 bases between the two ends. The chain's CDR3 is CASSILRSGDFGNTIYF. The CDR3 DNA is TGTGCCAGCAGTATCCTACGGAGCGGCGACTTTGGAAACACCATATATTTT.